These 8 T cell receptor beta chains originate from one sample sequenced in a study of persistence of HIV-infected CD4 T cells. The libraries were made with immunoSEQ version 4 in survey mode. The table came from immunoSEQ multiplex PCR; TCRdb's copy has only in-frame clones and leaves some out. The sample holds 35,000 to 40,000 clones; roughly 89% are singletons and the top ten take 1.3%. The antigens of these receptors remain unknown. This nonspecific control used anti-CD3/anti-CD28 bead stimulation of CD4+ T cells. Sorting selected CD4+ T cells upregulating both CD40 ligand and CD69. The material was CD4+ T cells sorted from PBMCs after 18-hour stimulation, obtained from a patient who received antiretroviral therapy. These receptors were collected from an adult man with HIV who was CMV-seropositive.

The chain is built from TRBV5-1 and TRBJ2-7; TRBD1 matches 10 bases. Germline trimming cut 4 bases from V and 5 bases from J; bases unmatched to any gene: 6. Germline CDR1 is SGHRS and CDR2 is YFSETQ. The CDR3 is made up of 14 amino acids. This CDR3 is CASSQDRGEDEQYF. In DNA, the CDR3 is TGCGCCAGCAGCCAGGACAGGGGGGAAGACGAGCAGTACTTC. Drawing the rest from reference TRBV5-1 and TRBJ2-7, the complete variable domain is KAGVTQTPRYLIKTRGQQVTLSCSPISGHRSVSWYQQTPGQGLQFLFEYFSETQRNKGNFPGRFSGRQFSNSRSEMNVSTLELGDSALYLCASSQDRGEDEQYFGPGTRLTVT.

V usage is TRBV6-1 and J usage is TRBJ2-7; 8 bases map to TRBD1. The CDR3 sequence is 16 residues long. Germline CDR1 MNHNS, CDR2 SASEGT. With 0 bases clipped from V and 6 bases from J, the junction kept 10 bases outside the gene matches. CDR3 DNA: TGTGCCAGCAGTGAAGCTGGGACAGGCCGCCGGTCCGAGCAGTACTTC. Its protein product is CASSEAGTGRRSEQYF.

This clone was observed once. In DNA, the CDR3 is TGTGCCACCGCGGACAGCACAGATACGCAGTATTTT. Translating gives CATADSTDTQYF. The chain recombines TRBV24-1 with TRBJ2-3; no definite D call. Germline loops: CDR1 KGHDR, CDR2 SFDVKD. The CDR3 length is 12 residues. Trimming pared 9 bases from V and 0 bases from J, leaving 6 bases between.

As concerns this clone: Relative to the germline gene, one junction end is altered; a read error may explain this. The chain links TRBV10-1 to TRBJ1-1; D possibly corresponds to TRBD1 (6 bases). The CDR3 is 14 residues long. The germline V gene has CDR1 WNHNN and CDR2 SYGVQD (reference sequence). The CDR3 here is CVSSQTGTDTEAFF. The CDR3, as DNA: TGCGTCAGCAGTCAGACAGGCACGGACACTGAAGCTTTCTTT.

This chain joins TRBV7-2 and TRBJ1-1; 8 nucleotides match TRBD1. J was trimmed by 7 bases and V by 9 bases; bases with no gene match: 10. There are 13 residues in the CDR3. Germline CDR1 and CDR2: SGHTA and FQGNSA. In nucleotides, the CDR3 is TGTGCCAGTAGAATCAGGGGGCTGGGTGAAGCTTTCTTT. Protein sequence: CASRIRGLGEAFF. Supplemented by reference TRBV7-2 and TRBJ1-1, the full variable domain reads GAGVSQSPSNKVTEKGKDVELRCDPISGHTALYWYRQSLGQGLEFLIYFQGNSAPDKSGLPSDRFSAERTGGSVSTLTIQRTQQEDSAVYLCASRIRGLGEAFFGQGTRLTVV.

V usage is TRBV7-2 and J usage is TRBJ2-5; 9 bases are shared with TRBD2. Germline V gives CDR1 SGHTA, CDR2 FQGNSA. The CDR3 runs to 14 residues. The V segment lost 5 bases and the J segment 3 bases; nucleotides outside the gene matches: 4. The CDR3, as DNA: TGTGCCAGCAGCCCCAGACTAGCGGAAGAGACCCAGTACTTC. It translates to CASSPRLAEETQYF.

The chain combines TRBV30 with TRBJ2-4, with D unresolved. This CDR3 spans 15 amino acids. Germline CDR1 reads GTSNPN; CDR2 reads SVGIG (reference sequence). The V end lost 2 bases, the J end lost 0 bases, and 11 bases lay between the germline ends. In DNA, the CDR3 is TGTGCCTGGAGTCCCTCGACACTAGCCAAAAACATTCAGTACTTC. Its translation is CAWSPSTLAKNIQYF.

The rearrangement links TRBV19 to TRBJ1-3; the D gene is possibly TRBD1 (5 bases). This CDR3 spans 15 amino acids. Germline CDR1 LNHDA, CDR2 SQIVND (reference sequence). Trimming removed 3 bases from V and 2 bases from J, with 11 bases in between. In nucleotides, the CDR3 is TGTGCCAGTAGTATCAAAGGGGCAACTGGAAACACCATATATTTT. Its protein product is CASSIKGATGNTIYF. The whole variable domain, filled in from reference TRBV19 and TRBJ1-3, reads DGGITQSPKYLFRKEGQNVTLSCEQNLNHDAMYWYRQDPGQGLRLIYYSQIVNDFQKGDIAEGYSVSREKKESFPLTVTSAQKNPTAFYLCASSIKGATGNTIYFGEGSWLTVV.